This is a list of T cell receptor beta chains from one sample in a study of identifying expanded T cells in peripheral blood. The table came from immunoSEQ multiplex PCR; TCRdb's copy has only in-frame clones and leaves some out. Here the sample spans tens of thousands of clones, 75% to 90% being singletons. Sample: blood. These TCRs come from a person aged 18 to 75 in good health. Both conserved end residues are part of each CDR3. A D gene is named only where the DNA matches it firmly. Clone size appears in some rows only: once, few, many, or a class for an expanded clone.

v_call	clone_size	d_call	j_call	cdr3_aa	cdr3_nt
TRBV7-9	NA	NA	TRBJ2-5	CASSPTPQETQYF	TGTGCCAGCAGCCCAACTCCTCAAGAGACCCAGTACTTC
TRBV28	NA	NA	TRBJ2-7	CASTPGPTYEQYF	TGTGCCAGCACCCCGGGGCCCACCTACGAGCAGTACTTC
TRBV25-1	NA	NA	TRBJ2-2	CASTLAESHTGELFF	TGTGCCAGCACTCTGGCCGAATCCCACACCGGGGAGCTGTTTTTT
TRBV5-1	NA	NA	TRBJ1-1	CASSLIQGNTEAFF	TGCGCCAGCAGCTTGATCCAGGGTAACACTGAAGCTTTCTTT
TRBV6-5	NA	NA	TRBJ1-5	CASSYGDQPQHF	TGTGCCAGCAGTTACGGGGATCAGCCCCAGCATTTT
TRBV18	NA	NA	TRBJ2-3	CASRYRDQGRESTDTQYF	TGTGCCAGCAGATACAGGGACCAAGGACGGGAAAGCACAGATACGCAGTATTTT
TRBV5-1	NA	NA	TRBJ1-4	CASSATSNEKLFF	TGCGCCAGCAGCGCTACCTCTAATGAAAAACTGTTTTTT
TRBV7-8	NA	TRBD2	TRBJ2-3	CASGRAPTDTQYF	TGTGCCAGCGGGAGGGCACCCACAGATACGCAGTATTTT
TRBV2	NA	TRBD2	TRBJ2-5	CASSPWTSRTQYF	TGTGCCAGCAGTCCCTGGACTAGTAGGACCCAGTACTTC
TRBV10-3	once	NA	TRBJ2-7	CALRPGDSYEQYF	TGTGCCCTCCGACCAGGGGATTCCTACGAGCAGTACTTC
TRBV15	NA	TRBD1	TRBJ2-7	CATSRSGQGPYEQYF	TGTGCCACCAGCAGATCCGGACAGGGGCCTTACGAGCAGTACTTC
TRBV30	NA	TRBD2	TRBJ2-7	CAWTSSGGPLYEQYF	TGTGCCTGGACCTCTAGCGGGGGGCCCTTGTACGAGCAGTACTTC
TRBV14	NA	NA	TRBJ2-3	CASSILLAASTDTQYF	TGTGCCAGCAGTATCCTACTAGCAGCTAGCACAGATACGCAGTATTTT